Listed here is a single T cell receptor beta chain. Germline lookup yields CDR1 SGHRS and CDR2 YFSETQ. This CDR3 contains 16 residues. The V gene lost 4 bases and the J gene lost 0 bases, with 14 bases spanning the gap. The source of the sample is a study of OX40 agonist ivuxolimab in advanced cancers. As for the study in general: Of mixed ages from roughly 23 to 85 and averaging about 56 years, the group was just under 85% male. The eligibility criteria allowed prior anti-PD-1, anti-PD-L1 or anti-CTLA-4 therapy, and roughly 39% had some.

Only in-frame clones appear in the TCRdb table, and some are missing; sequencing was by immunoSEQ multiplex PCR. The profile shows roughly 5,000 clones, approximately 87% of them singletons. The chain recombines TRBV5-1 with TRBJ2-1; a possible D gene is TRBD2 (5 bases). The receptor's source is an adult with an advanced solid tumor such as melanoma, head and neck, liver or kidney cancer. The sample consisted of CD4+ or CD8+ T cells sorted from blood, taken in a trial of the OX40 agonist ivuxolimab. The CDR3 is CASSSGGGSSYNEQFF. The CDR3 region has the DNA TGCGCCAGCAGCAGCGGCGGAGGCAGCTCCTACAATGAGCAGTTCTTC.